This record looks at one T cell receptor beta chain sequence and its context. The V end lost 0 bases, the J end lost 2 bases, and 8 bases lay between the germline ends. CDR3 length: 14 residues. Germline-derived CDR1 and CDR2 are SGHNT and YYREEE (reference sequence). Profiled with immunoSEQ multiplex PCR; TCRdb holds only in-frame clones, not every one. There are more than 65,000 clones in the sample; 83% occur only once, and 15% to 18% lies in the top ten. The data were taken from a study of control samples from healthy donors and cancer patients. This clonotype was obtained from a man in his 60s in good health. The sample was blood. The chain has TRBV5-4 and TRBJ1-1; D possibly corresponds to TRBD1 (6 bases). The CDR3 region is CASSLGTANTEAFF. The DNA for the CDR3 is TGTGCCAGCAGCTTGGGGACAGCCAACACTGAAGCTTTCTTT.